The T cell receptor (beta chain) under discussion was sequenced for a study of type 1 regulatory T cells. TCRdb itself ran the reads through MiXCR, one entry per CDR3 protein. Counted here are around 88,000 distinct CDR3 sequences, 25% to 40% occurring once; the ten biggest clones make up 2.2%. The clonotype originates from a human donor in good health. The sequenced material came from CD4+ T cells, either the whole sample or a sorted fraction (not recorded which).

The CDR3 coding sequence is TGCGCCAGCAGCCAAGATATTAATGCAGGACGCTCTGGAAACACCATATATTTT. Translated: CASSQDINAGRSGNTIYF. The V call is TRBV4-1, the J call TRBJ1-3; D gene ambiguous. Germline CDR1 is MGHRA and CDR2 is YSYEKL. V lost 0 bases to trimming and J lost 0 bases, with 15 bases between them. The CDR3 extends over 18 amino acids.